These T cell receptor beta chains were read from a single sample in a study of cytomegalovirus exposure and HLA in healthy donors. The assay was immunoSEQ multiplex PCR, and TCRdb's table has in-frame clones only and misses some. The sample totals around 210,000 clones; its top ten clones hold approximately 0.98%. The specimen was PBMCs. These receptor sequences come from a woman in her twenties or thirties in good health and CMV-seropositive. The CDR3 runs from the conserved cysteine through the conserved F or W. The D gene is left open where the match is weak.

d_gene,j_gene,v_gene,CDR3aa
.,TRBJ1-4,TRBV5-8,CASSLSGTNEKLFF
.,TRBJ1-6,TRBV5-8,CASSRLDFSPLHF
.,TRBJ2-1,TRBV20-1,CSASTYNEQFF
TRBD1,TRBJ1-3,TRBV4-2,CASSQDMTGPGNTIYF
.,TRBJ1-3,TRBV19,CASSISGNTIYF
.,TRBJ2-7,TRBV10-3,CAISESGEQYF
TRBD1,TRBJ2-7,TRBV10-3,CAISGRDRASYEQYF
.,TRBJ1-5,TRBV5-6,CASSLGVNSNQPQHF
.,TRBJ2-7,TRBV5-1,CASSLRNTYEQYF
TRBD2,TRBJ2-1,TRBV6-1,CASSEGGGINEQFF
TRBD2,TRBJ2-1,TRBV14,CASSQLPRVAGALGEQFF
TRBD1,TRBJ1-5,TRBV4-3,CASSPQGTVNQPQHF
TRBD2,TRBJ2-2,TRBV7-2,CASSLRASGKNGELFF
.,TRBJ1-2,TRBV7-9,CASSQKGRKNGYTF
TRBD1,TRBJ1-1,TRBV6-1,CASSRQGFTEAFF
TRBD1,TRBJ1-5,TRBV30,CAWSATGGRQPQHF
.,TRBJ1-4,TRBV25-1,CASSALDSPNEKLFF
TRBD2,TRBJ2-3,TRBV5-6,CASSLGLAGPPDTQYF
.,TRBJ2-1,TRBV7-9,CASSFEPGGGYNEQFF
.,TRBJ1-2,TRBV18,CASSPVPQPRGYTF
.,TRBJ2-7,TRBV10-3,CAVSESGTSTYEQYF
.,.,TRBV11-2,CASSFQDSSYYEQYF
.,TRBJ1-1,TRBV28,CASSLPRGGRTEAFF
TRBD1,TRBJ1-5,TRBV4-1,CASSQGYTGGSSYQPQHF
.,TRBJ2-7,TRBV28,CASSNRRGFSYEQYF
TRBD2,TRBJ2-5,TRBV11-3,CASSRTSGETQYF
.,TRBJ1-4,TRBV27,CASSSLNTGEKLFF
.,TRBJ1-5,TRBV4-2,CASSQDIGGPRRPQHF
TRBD2,TRBJ2-1,TRBV6-5,CAAGLGNEQFF
TRBD1,TRBJ1-1,TRBV27,CASSLSGTGGYTEAFF
.,TRBJ1-5,TRBV7-8,CASSPTSGYSNQPQHF
TRBD1,TRBJ1-1,TRBV11-3,CASSPGQGFKAFF
TRBD1,TRBJ2-1,TRBV28,CATHDRVYNEQFF